These 9 T cell receptor beta chains came from one sample sequenced in a study of blood T cell repertoires in COVID-19. Profiling relied on immunoSEQ multiplex PCR, and the TCRdb table lists in-frame clones only, not all of them. The repertoire holds 200,000 to 250,000 clones, with 70% to 90% as singletons. Sequencing was done on a sample of PBMCs or T cells enriched from blood (not recorded which). These receptors were taken from a man in his thirties or forties who had recovered from COVID-19.

The chain employs TRBV7-8 and TRBJ2-3, with D unresolved. Trimming removed 8 bases at V and 1 base at J, with 10 bases between. The length of the CDR3 is 13 residues. The germline V gene encodes CDR1 SGHVS and CDR2 FQNEAQ. The CDR3 here is CASVKVGTDTQYF. CDR3 nucleotides: TGTGCCAGCGTAAAAGTAGGCACAGATACGCAGTATTTT.

The chain joins TRBV7-2 to TRBJ2-7; TRBD1 matches at 8 bases. The germline CDR1 and CDR2 sequences are SGHTA and FQGNSA. Trimming took 3 bases from V and 2 from J; bases not matched to a gene: 3. The CDR3 runs 14 residues. This CDR3 reads CASSFGTGPYEQYF. The CDR3 DNA reads as TGTGCCAGCAGCTTCGGGACAGGCCCCTACGAGCAGTACTTC.

The chain carries TRBV24-1 and TRBJ1-2; 8 bases line up with TRBD1. The CDR3 runs to 15 residues. The V segment lost 2 bases and the J segment 4 bases; nucleotides outside the gene matches: 5. Per germline, CDR1 KGHDR and CDR2 SFDVKD. The CDR3 sequence is CATSDSNRGSYGYTF. DNA of the CDR3: TGTGCCACCAGTGATTCCAACAGGGGGTCCTATGGCTACACCTTC.

The genes are TRBV10-1 and TRBJ1-3; D is unresolved. CDR1 is WNHNN and CDR2 is SYGVQD in the germline V gene (reference sequence). The V end was cut by 8 bases, the J end by 0 bases, with 11 bases between. CDR3 size: 14 residues. The chain's CDR3 is CASLSFSSGNTIYF. In DNA, the CDR3 is TGCGCCAGCCTCAGTTTCAGCTCTGGAAACACCATATATTTT.

The rearrangement joins TRBV3-1 (or the pseudogene TRBV3-2) to TRBJ1-6, with 7 bases that match TRBD1. The CDR3 loop spans 15 amino acids. From germline, CDR1 is LGHDT and CDR2 YNNKEL (reference sequence). J gave up 6 bases and V 4 bases, and 6 bases lay outside the gene matches. Here the CDR3 reads CASSPPGTVNSPLHF. DNA for the CDR3: TGTGCCAGCAGCCCACCCGGGACAGTTAATTCACCCCTCCACTTT.

The rearrangement joins TRBV4-1 to TRBJ2-2; TRBD2 matches at 11 bases. Germline lookup yields CDR1 MGHRA and CDR2 YSYEKL. The CDR3 covers 19 residues. Trimming removed 2 bases from V and 3 bases from J; junction bases left unmatched: 11. Written as DNA, the CDR3 is TGCGCCAGCAGCCAATTTTCTTCGACTAGCGGGACTTACACCGGGGAGCTGTTTTTT. It specifies CASSQFSSTSGTYTGELFF.

CDR3 nucleotide sequence: TGTGCCAGCAGCTCCCGACTAGCGTCAGATACGCAGTATTTT. Residues: CASSSRLASDTQYF. The chain carries TRBV7-2 and TRBJ2-3, with 8 positions matching TRBD2. Germline-derived CDR1 and CDR2 are SGHTA and FQGNSA. V was pared by 4 bases and J by 4 bases, with 4 bases of the junction left unmatched. The CDR3 extends over 14 amino acids.

Only one count was recorded for this clone. The chain combines TRBV2 with TRBJ1-2, with D unclear. The CDR3 runs to 14 residues. Germline CDR1 and CDR2: SNHLY and FYNNEI. V shed 6 bases and J shed 4 bases, with 15 bases lying between them. The CDR3 region is CASRREAQRYGYTF. CDR3 sequence (DNA): TGTGCCAGCAGACGCGAGGCGCAACGCTATGGCTACACCTTC.

The J gene is TRBJ2-5, the V gene TRBV14, with TRBD2 as a possible D gene (5 bases). The CDR3 length is 12 residues. Deletions cut 3 bases from V and 5 bases from J, with 7 bases between. Germline V lookup: CDR1 SGHDN, CDR2 FVKESK. The CDR3 DNA reads TGTGCCAGCAGCCAGGGCGGGGAGACCCAGTACTTC. This gives the protein CASSQGGETQYF.